Below are 23 T cell receptor beta chains sequenced from a single sample in a study of cytomegalovirus exposure and HLA in healthy donors. Both 60 Vbeta primers and 13 Jbeta primers went into the PCR. Assay used: immunoSEQ multiplex PCR; TCRdb lists only in-frame clones, some missing. The sample holds approximately 160,000 clones, 77% seen once. The specimen sequenced was PBMCs. The receptor source for this set is a woman in her thirties in good health and CMV-seronegative.

The gene calls are TRBV20-1 and TRBJ1-1; D is undetermined. Germline CDR1 is DFQATT and CDR2 is SNEGSKA (reference sequence). The V end was cut by 2 bases, the J end by 7 bases, with 8 bases between. The CDR3 is made up of 11 amino acids. CDR3: CSARKEREAFF. CDR3 sequence (DNA): TGCAGTGCTAGAAAGGAGCGTGAAGCTTTCTTT.

The chain uses TRBV18 and TRBJ2-7; TRBD2 agrees at 13 bases. The V and J ends lost 3 bases and 0 bases, in that order; junction bases with no gene match: 2. Per the germline V gene, CDR1 is KGHSH and CDR2 is LQKENI. The CDR3 contains 16 residues. This CDR3 is CASSPGTSGISYEQYF. DNA of the CDR3: TGTGCCAGCTCACCCGGGACTAGCGGGATCTCCTACGAGCAGTACTTC. Supplemented by reference TRBV18 and TRBJ2-7, the full variable domain reads NAGVMQNPRHLVRRRGQEARLRCSPMKGHSHVYWYRQLPEEGLKFMVYLQKENIIDESGMPKERFSAEFPKEGPSILRIQQVVRGDSAAYFCASSPGTSGISYEQYFGPGTRLTVT.

V usage is TRBV27 and J usage is TRBJ2-5; the match to TRBD2 covers 7 bases. This CDR3 region has 17 residues. Trimming at V came to 6 bases and at J to 4 bases, leaving 17 bases not matched to a gene. Germline values: CDR1 MNHEY, CDR2 SMNVEV (reference sequence). The DNA for the CDR3 is TGTGCCAGCAGCTCTCGGGCGCGCGGGAGCTCTAGAGAGACCCAGTACTTC. This codes for CASSSRARGSSRETQYF.

The J gene is TRBJ2-1, the V gene TRBV7-9; no definite D call. The V gene's germline CDR1 is SEHNR and CDR2 FQNEAQ (reference sequence). This CDR3 comprises 12 residues. V was trimmed by 6 bases and J by 7 bases, leaving 10 bases between them. The DNA of the CDR3 is TGTGCCAGCAGGCACCCCGGGAATGAGCAGTTCTTC. Translated: CASRHPGNEQFF. Looking up the rest from reference TRBV7-9 and TRBJ2-1 gives the full variable domain: DTGVSQNPRHKITKRGQNVTFRCDPISEHNRLYWYRQTLGQGPEFLTYFQNEAQLEKSRLLSDRFSAERPKGSFSTLEIQRTEQGDSAMYLCASRHPGNEQFFGPGTRLTVL.

The chain combines TRBV30 with TRBJ1-1; D may be TRBD1 (5 bases). Per the germline V gene, CDR1 is GTSNPN and CDR2 is SVGIG (reference sequence). The length of the CDR3 is 16 residues. V was pared by 2 bases and J by 0 bases, with 16 bases between. CDR3 sequence reads: CAWSSLDSAMNTEAFF. The CDR3, as DNA: TGTGCCTGGAGTTCATTAGACAGCGCGATGAACACTGAAGCTTTCTTT.

The V and J genes are TRBV28 and TRBJ2-7; 11 nucleotides align to TRBD1. V was clipped by 6 bases and J by 3 bases; unmatched bases: 7. Germline CDR1 reads MDHEN; CDR2 reads SYDVKM. The CDR3 sequence is 15 residues long. CDR3 residues: CASSHGTGGRYEQYF. Written as DNA, the CDR3 is TGTGCCAGCAGCCATGGGACAGGGGGACGCTACGAGCAGTACTTC.

The J gene is TRBJ2-5, the V gene TRBV5-1; 7 bases map to TRBD1. V lost 2 bases and J lost 5; bases outside the gene matches: 3. The germline gives CDR1 SGHRS, CDR2 YFSETQ. The CDR3 is 13 amino acids. The CDR3 region is CASSFQDRETQYF. For the CDR3, the DNA is TGCGCCAGCAGCTTCCAGGACAGGGAGACCCAGTACTTC.

The V and J genes are TRBV29-1 and TRBJ1-1, with TRBD1 matching over 7 bases. This CDR3 comprises 15 residues. Trimming cost V 3 bases and J 2 bases; bases outside gene matches: 9. Germline V CDR1 and CDR2: SQVTM, ANQGSEA. The CDR3 sequence: CSVERGRRFNTEAFF. The CDR3 region has the DNA TGCAGCGTTGAGAGGGGGCGCCGGTTTAACACTGAAGCTTTCTTT.

The chain combines TRBV11-2 with TRBJ2-7, with TRBD2 matching 8 bases. The V segment lost 2 bases and the J segment 6 bases; nucleotides outside the gene matches: 6. Germline V gives CDR1 SGHAT, CDR2 FQNNGV. The length of the CDR3 is 14 residues. The CDR3 protein is CASSLSAGVSEQYF. Written as DNA, the CDR3 is TGTGCCAGCAGCTTATCAGCGGGGGTCAGCGAGCAGTACTTC.

V gene TRBV25-1 combines with J gene TRBJ2-1, with 8 bases lining up with TRBD1. The CDR3 runs to 13 residues. V shed 6 bases, J shed 6 bases, and the junction held 4 bases outside the gene matches. Germline lookup yields CDR1 MGHDK and CDR2 SYGVNS. The CDR3 region is CASRDRVANEQFF. As DNA, the CDR3 is TGTGCCAGCAGGGACAGGGTAGCCAATGAGCAGTTCTTC.

Sample share makes this clone medium-sized (0.01 to 0.1%). This chain links TRBV5-1 with TRBJ2-6; TRBD1 matches at 8 bases. After removal of 3 bases from V and 4 bases from J, the junction contained 3 bases not matched to a gene. Germline CDR1 SGHRS, CDR2 YFSETQ. The CDR3 runs 15 residues. CDR3: CASSWDRSGANVLTF. The CDR3 DNA sequence: TGCGCCAGCAGCTGGGACAGGTCCGGGGCCAACGTCCTGACTTTC. The variable domain in full, with the rest retrieved from reference TRBV5-1 and TRBJ2-6, is KAGVTQTPRYLIKTRGQQVTLSCSPISGHRSVSWYQQTPGQGLQFLFEYFSETQRNKGNFPGRFSGRQFSNSRSEMNVSTLELGDSALYLCASSWDRSGANVLTFGAGSRLTVL.

CDR3 nucleotide sequence: TGTGCCAGCAGCCGCAGGGGTCGCACAGATACGCAGTATTTT. Protein sequence: CASSRRGRTDTQYF. V usage is TRBV7-7 and J usage is TRBJ2-3, with D perhaps TRBD1 (6 bases). V was shortened by 5 bases and J by 1 base, with 10 bases between the two germline ends. CDR1 is SSHAT and CDR2 is FNYEAQ in the germline V gene (reference sequence). The CDR3 totals 14 residues.

This clone was counted between two and nine times. The rearrangement uses TRBV4-2 and TRBJ2-7, with TRBD2 matching 7 bases. Germline V lookup: CDR1 LGHNA, CDR2 YNFKEQ. V was pared by 1 base and J by 5 bases, with 11 bases of the junction left unmatched. The CDR3 runs 16 residues. CDR3 loop: CASSQVGAGPSNEQYF. CDR3 coding DNA: TGTGCCAGCAGCCAAGTGGGAGCGGGACCCAGCAACGAGCAGTACTTC.

V and J are TRBV7-2 and TRBJ2-7, with a tentative D call TRBD1 (5 bases). The V end lost 0 bases, the J end lost 9 bases, and 6 bases lay between the germline ends. CDR1 SGHTA and CDR2 FQGNSA come from the germline V gene. The CDR3 length is 11 residues. DNA for the CDR3: TGTGCCAGCAGCTTAGCACAGGTGCAGTACTTC. Translation gives CASSLAQVQYF.

The chain carries TRBV7-2 and TRBJ2-3; maybe TRBD2 (6 bases). There are 15 residues in the CDR3. V gave up 5 bases and J gave up 2 bases, with 14 bases separating them. CDR1 is SGHTA, CDR2 FQGNSA, per germline. The CDR3 loop reads CASSQTSPPTDTQYF. CDR3 sequence (DNA): TGTGCCAGCAGCCAAACTAGCCCTCCCACAGATACGCAGTATTTT.

This clone showed up just a few times. The rearrangement joins TRBV21-1 to TRBJ2-1; the D call TRBD2 from the table was never checked on the DNA. TRBV21-1 corresponds to a pseudogene. CDR3 length: 20 amino acids. The CDR3 nucleotides read TGTGCCAGCATATCAGAGGGCCGGGACGGCGGGACTAGCAATAACAATGAGCAGTTCTTC. Protein: CASISEGRDGGTSNNNEQFF.

The chain uses TRBV5-1 and TRBJ1-6; 9 positions match TRBD1. V trimming: 2 bases; J trimming: 8 bases; junction bases outside the gene matches: 8. This CDR3 is built from 16 residues. Germline assignment: CDR1 SGHRS and CDR2 YFSETQ. In DNA form, the CDR3 reads TGCGCCAGCAGCTTCCTCACAGGGGGCACGGATTCACCCCTCCACTTT. Residues: CASSFLTGGTDSPLHF.

The chain uses TRBV28 and TRBJ2-7; possible D gene TRBD1, 6 bases. The CDR3 totals 15 residues. The germline CDR1 and CDR2 sequences are MDHEN and SYDVKM. V lost 1 base and J lost 3, with 13 bases in between. CDR3 DNA: TGTGCCAGCAGTTTATTAGGGACAAACCGCTACGAGCAGTACTTC. Amino acid sequence: CASSLLGTNRYEQYF.

This rearrangement joins TRBV2 to TRBJ2-3, with D unresolved. Germline V gene lookup returns CDR1 SNHLY and CDR2 FYNNEI. The CDR3 consists of 11 residues. With 4 bases removed from V and 6 bases from J, the gap between germline ends came to 5 bases. The CDR3 is CASSVGDTQYF. CDR3 coding DNA: TGTGCCAGCAGTGTCGGGGATACGCAGTATTTT.

The chain employs TRBV7-3 and TRBJ2-3; TRBD1 might be the D (6 bases). The CDR3 loop spans 14 amino acids. Deletions cut 1 base from V and 14 bases from J, with 19 bases between. Germline V CDR1 and CDR2: SGHTA, FQGTGA. In DNA form, the CDR3 reads TGTGCCAGCAGCTTAAACCCAGGGGCCCTCGTTCTGTATTTT. Protein product: CASSLNPGALVLYF. The complete variable domain, with remaining parts taken from reference TRBV7-3 and TRBJ2-3, reads GAGVSQTPSNKVTEKGKYVELRCDPISGHTALYWYRQSLGQGPEFLIYFQGTGAADDSGLPNDRFFAVRPEGSVSTLKIQRTERGDSAVYLCASSLNPGALVLYFGPGTRLTVL.

V is TRBV4-1 and J is TRBJ2-4; TRBD1 matches 7 bases. V dropped 3 bases and J dropped 0; count of bases not matched to a gene: 11. This CDR3 contains 18 residues. Germline CDR1 MGHRA, CDR2 YSYEKL. CDR3 coding DNA: TGCGCCAGCAGCCACCCGACGGGACAGACTATAGCCAAAAACATTCAGTACTTC. It specifies CASSHPTGQTIAKNIQYF.

This chain uses TRBV9 with TRBJ1-2; possibly TRBD1 for D (6 bases). Germline V gene sequence: CDR1 SGDLS, CDR2 YYNGEE. This CDR3 region has 17 residues. Between the trimmed V and J ends, which lost 0 bases and 5 bases, there was a span of 20 bases. The CDR3 sequence: CASSVGSQTGRLYGYTF. The CDR3 nucleotides read TGTGCCAGCAGCGTAGGGTCTCAGACAGGCCGCCTATATGGCTACACCTTC.

The chain is built from TRBV2 and TRBJ1-2; 9 bases are shared with TRBD1. The junction had 6 bases not matched to a gene; V was cut back by 3 bases and J by 4 bases. Germline values: CDR1 SNHLY, CDR2 FYNNEI. The CDR3 is 15 amino acids. The CDR3 region is CASSDHRGRGYGYTF. DNA for the CDR3: TGTGCCAGCAGTGACCACAGGGGGCGCGGCTATGGCTACACCTTC. Filled out from reference TRBV2 and TRBJ1-2, the complete variable domain reads EPEVTQTPSHQVTQMGQEVILRCVPISNHLYFYWYRQILGQKVEFLVSFYNNEISEKSEIFDDQFSVERPDGSNFTLKIRSTKLEDSAMYFCASSDHRGRGYGYTFGSGTRLTVV.